The T cell receptor (beta chain) under discussion was sequenced for a study of shared clonotypes between healthy human individuals. Study results and caveats: Against clonotypes common to all four donors, non-shared ones had lower generation probabilities.

Profiling relied on immunoSEQ multiplex PCR, and the TCRdb table lists in-frame clones only, not all of them. The profile covers a few million clones, with less than 95% appearing a single time and roughly 0.34% taken by the ten largest. The CDR3 is 19 amino acids. The V gene's germline CDR1 is LGHNA and CDR2 YSLEER. V was clipped by 0 bases and J by 1 base; unmatched bases: 11. In the case of this clone: The antigen is not known.

The source of this sequence is a man in his late teens or twenties in good health. Some clones in this sample may be carry-over from other donors' samples. The rearrangement uses TRBV4-3 and TRBJ2-4, with 8 bases fitting TRBD1. Specimen: naive CD4+ T cells from PBMCs. Subset noted: CD45RA+ positively selected. CDR3 residues: CASSQEMLGTGSAKNIQYF. The CDR3 DNA is TGCGCCAGCAGCCAAGAAATGTTAGGGACAGGCTCCGCCAAAAACATTCAGTACTTC.